Described below is a single T cell receptor (beta chain) sequence and its context. Adults of Caucasian background living in Nashville, Tennessee made up all donors. This sample is drawn from a study of shared clonotypes between healthy human individuals. Study in general: Each donor's CD8 memory used one plate, CD8 naive two, each CD4 subset three.

Researchers divided each subset's genomic DNA evenly across several immunoSEQ plates. Method: immunoSEQ multiplex PCR; TCRdb's copy keeps in-frame clones and lacks some. The sample consists of 2 million to 3 million clones, over 85% of them appearing once. Trimming at V came to 5 bases and at J to 2 bases, leaving 2 bases not matched to a gene. The CDR3 spans 13 residues. In germline, CDR1 is SNHLY, CDR2 FYNNEI. The receptor's source is a man in his late teens or twenties in good health. Some clones in this sample may be carry-over from other donors' samples. J is TRBJ1-2 and V is TRBV2; 7 bases agree with TRBD1. The sample comprised naive CD4+ T cells from PBMCs. Subset reported: CD45RA+ positively selected. DNA of the CDR3: TGTGCCAGCAGTATGGACAGGAACTATGGCTACACCTTC. Its protein is CASSMDRNYGYTF.